These T cell receptor beta chains were read from a single sample in a study of identical twins. TCRdb independently ran MiXCR on the 5' RACE reads; one entry per CDR3 protein. This table has approximately 620,000 distinct CDR3 sequences, about 9.4% appearing once. The same sample was also used in a study of yellow fever vaccine responses in identical twins.

The sequencing input was PBMCs. The receptors derive from a woman younger than 35 in good health. The CDR3 runs from the conserved cysteine through the conserved F or W. The D gene is left open where the match is weak. The size entry is marked missing in some rows and otherwise reads once, few, many or a size class.

NA,19,TRBV15,TRBD2,TRBJ2-3,TGTGCCACCAGCAGAGATAGCCCAGAACTGGCGGGAGAGCGAGATACGCAGTATTTT,CATSRDSPELAGERDTQYF
many,16,TRBV9,TRBD2,TRBJ2-3,TGTGCCAGCAGCGTAAGCGCTAGCGGGAGTACAGATACGCAGTATTTT,CASSVSASGSTDTQYF
NA,15,TRBV5-5,NA,TRBJ2-5,TGTGCCAGCAGCCCCACGGGGAATAGCCAAGAGACCCAGTACTTC,CASSPTGNSQETQYF
NA,12,TRBV28,NA,TRBJ1-6,TGTGCCAGCAGTTCACAGGGCTCACCCCTCCACTTT,CASSSQGSPLHF
NA,13,TRBV30,TRBD1,TRBJ2-7,TGTGCCTGGAAGGACAGGGGGGACTACGAGCAGTACTTC,CAWKDRGDYEQYF
many,14,TRBV5-1,TRBD1,TRBJ2-7,TGCGCCAGCAGGTCCGGGACAGAACTCTACGAGCAGTACTTC,CASRSGTELYEQYF
NA,13,TRBV20-1,TRBD1,TRBJ2-1,TGCAGTGCGAGAAAGACAGGGGTTAATGAGCAGTTCTTC,CSARKTGVNEQFF
few,16,TRBV7-9,NA,TRBJ2-7,TGTGCCAGCAGCTTCGGTGGAAAATGGGTAGCCTACGAGCAGTACTTC,CASSFGGKWVAYEQYF
few,14,TRBV11-2,NA,TRBJ2-5,TGTGCCAGCAGCTTTAGCGTCACCGGGGAGACCCAGTACTTC,CASSFSVTGETQYF
NA,15,TRBV12-3/TRBV12-4,TRBD2,TRBJ2-5,TGTGCCAGCAGTTTTCCAGCGGGGGTACAAGAGACCCAGTACTTC,CASSFPAGVQETQYF
NA,16,TRBV7-9,NA,TRBJ2-2,TGTGCCAGCAGCACAGATGAGACTAGAACTACCGGGGAGCTGTTTTTT,CASSTDETRTTGELFF
NA,15,TRBV6-1,TRBD1,TRBJ2-1,TGTGCCAGCAGACGCATAGGGACAGGGGACAATGAGCAGTTCTTC,CASRRIGTGDNEQFF
few,15,TRBV20-1,TRBD2,TRBJ2-3,TGCAGTGCTAGTGGAGGTAGCGGGAGCTCGGATACGCAGTATTTT,CSASGGSGSSDTQYF
few,15,TRBV7-9,NA,TRBJ2-2,TGTGCCAGCAGAGGACAGACAAGGAACACCGGGGAGCTGTTTTTT,CASRGQTRNTGELFF
NA,14,TRBV20-1,NA,TRBJ1-5,TGCAGTGCTAGTCTAGAGACAGGAAATCAGCCCCAGCATTTT,CSASLETGNQPQHF
NA,13,TRBV27,NA,TRBJ2-7,TGTGCCAGCAGTCTCTCCGGAGCCCTCGAGCAGTACTTC,CASSLSGALEQYF
many,16,TRBV12-3/TRBV12-4,TRBD1,TRBJ2-3,TGTGCCAGCAGTCCCAGGACAGGGTTTAGGACAGATACGCAGTATTTT,CASSPRTGFRTDTQYF
many,16,TRBV9,NA,TRBJ2-2,TGTGCCAGCAGTAACCCGGGACCCAGGAACACCGGGGAGCTGTTTTTT,CASSNPGPRNTGELFF
NA,14,TRBV11-3,NA,TRBJ2-3,TGTGCCAGCAGCTTAGCCTCTAGTATGGATACGCAGTATTTT,CASSLASSMDTQYF
many,15,TRBV20-1,TRBD1,TRBJ1-2,TGCAGTGCTCTCATGACTATAGGACAGGGACGGTATTACACCTTC,CSALMTIGQGRYYTF
NA,14,TRBV9,NA,TRBJ2-5,TGTGCCAGCAGTACCGGGACAAACCTCGAGACCCAGTACTTC,CASSTGTNLETQYF
few,16,TRBV11-2,NA,TRBJ2-2,TGTGCCAGCAGGCCTGAGCAGGGCCTCCCAACCGGGGAGCTGTTTTTT,CASRPEQGLPTGELFF
many,15,TRBV12-3/TRBV12-4,NA,TRBJ2-3,TGTGCCAGCAAGGGCGGCAGACTCCTCACAGATACGCAGTATTTT,CASKGGRLLTDTQYF
few,14,TRBV4-2,NA,TRBJ2-2,TGTGCCAGCAGCCAAGACCCACCTTCCGGGGAGCTGTTTTTT,CASSQDPPSGELFF
few,17,TRBV2,NA,TRBJ2-7,TGTGCCAGCAGTGGGGAGGTACAAGGGAAAGGGTCCTACGAGCAGTACTTC,CASSGEVQGKGSYEQYF
many,17,TRBV9,NA,TRBJ2-1,TGTGCCAGCAGCGTAGATTTTGGGACCGACGTCTACAATGAGCAGTTCTTC,CASSVDFGTDVYNEQFF
NA,17,TRBV13,NA,TRBJ2-7,TGTGCCAGCAGCCCCCAGGCCGGGGGCGGAATCTCCTACGAGCAGTACTTC,CASSPQAGGGISYEQYF
NA,17,TRBV6-5,TRBD1,TRBJ2-3,TGTGCCAGCTGTTCCTTAACAGGGGGCCCTTCCACAGATACGCAGTATTTT,CASCSLTGGPSTDTQYF
NA,12,TRBV20-1,TRBD1,TRBJ2-1,TGCAGTGCTAGTAGGGGGCGCAATGAGCAGTTCTTC,CSASRGRNEQFF
few,12,TRBV29-1,NA,TRBJ2-3,TGCAGCGTTGAAGATTACACAGATACGCAGTATTTT,CSVEDYTDTQYF
many,17,TRBV25-1,TRBD1,TRBJ2-5,TGTGCCAGCAGTGAATCGAGGGGACAGGTGTCCGGGGAGACCCAGTACTTC,CASSESRGQVSGETQYF
few,13,TRBV12-3/TRBV12-4,NA,TRBJ2-2,TGTGCCAGCAACCCAGCCAGGGGAGGGGAGCTGTTTTTT,CASNPARGGELFF
few,14,TRBV5-1,NA,TRBJ2-5,TGCGCCAGCAGCTTCCGGTCAGCGGAAGAGACCCAGTACTTC,CASSFRSAEETQYF
many,15,TRBV11-2,TRBD2,TRBJ2-7,TGTGCCAGCAGCTCAGCGGGACTAGCTCCTTCCGAGCAGTACTTC,CASSSAGLAPSEQYF
few,14,TRBV28,NA,TRBJ2-7,TGTGCCAGCAGTTTATTTTCGGATGGCTACGAGCAGTACTTC,CASSLFSDGYEQYF
NA,16,TRBV9,TRBD2,TRBJ2-5,TGTGCCAGCAGCTCTTCCCTAGCGGGGAAACAAGAGACCCAGTACTTC,CASSSSLAGKQETQYF
few,17,TRBV4-2,NA,TRBJ2-7,TGTGCCAGCAGCCAAGTCGCAGGCGGCGGGATAACCTACGAGCAGTACTTC,CASSQVAGGGITYEQYF
many,15,TRBV6-4,TRBD2,TRBJ2-3,TGTGCCAGCAGCCTGACTAGCGGGGAAGCAGATACGCAGTATTTT,CASSLTSGEADTQYF
few,14,TRBV2,NA,TRBJ2-7,TGTGCCAGCAAGACGGAACAATACTCCTACGAGCAGTACTTC,CASKTEQYSYEQYF
NA,13,TRBV7-2,NA,TRBJ2-5,TGTGCCAGCGAAACAGAGAGGGAGGAGACCCAGTACTTC,CASETEREETQYF
NA,14,TRBV6-5,NA,TRBJ1-6,TGTGCCAGCAGTTACGAATCATCCAATTCACCCCTCCACTTT,CASSYESSNSPLHF
NA,15,TRBV5-1,NA,TRBJ2-7,TGCGCCAGCAGCTTGGGATGGGGTAATGGAGACGAGCAGTACTTC,CASSLGWGNGDEQYF
few,15,TRBV7-9,NA,TRBJ1-2,TGTGCCAGCAGCCCCGGTCGGACATTAGTATCAGGCTACACCTTC,CASSPGRTLVSGYTF
many,14,TRBV12-3/TRBV12-4,TRBD2,TRBJ2-7,TGTGCCAGCAGTCCCAGCGGGAGGACGAGCGAGCAGTACTTC,CASSPSGRTSEQYF
few,15,TRBV28,TRBD2,TRBJ2-1,TGTGCCAGCAGTTTCCCAAAGGGAGGGAGGGATGAGCAGTTCTTC,CASSFPKGGRDEQFF
many,12,TRBV15,NA,TRBJ2-1,TGTGCCACCTTGGGGCTCTACAATGAGCAGTTCTTC,CATLGLYNEQFF
NA,14,TRBV15,NA,TRBJ2-3,TGTGCCACCAGCAAATACATACTTGGAGATACGCAGTATTTT,CATSKYILGDTQYF
NA,14,TRBV3-1,NA,TRBJ2-5,TGTGCCAGCAGCCGCACTCGGGACCTGGAGACCCAGTACTTC,CASSRTRDLETQYF
few,18,TRBV4-3,TRBD2,TRBJ2-3,TGCGCCAGCAGCCAAGAATCCCCCCTACTAGCGGGAGTAGATACGCAGTATTTT,CASSQESPLLAGVDTQYF